Listed below are T cell receptor beta chains from one sample, sequenced in a study of cytomegalovirus exposure and HLA in healthy donors. Repertoires were generated with immunoSEQ multiplex PCR, while TCRdb's copy carries only in-frame clones and drops some. The sample includes hundreds of thousands of clones, about nine tenths of them seen just once. Sequences were obtained from PBMCs. Receptors were obtained from a woman younger than 30 in good health and CMV-seronegative. The CDR3 runs from the conserved cysteine through the conserved F or W. The order of the fields is J gene, V gene, clone size, D gene, CDR3 DNA, CDR3 protein. A D gene is named only where the DNA matches it firmly. The listing skips clone size in some rows; elsewhere it reads once, few, many or a size class.

>TRBJ2-1|TRBV6-5|.|TRBD1
TGTGCCAGCAGCAGCGGACAGGGCGGACGGTTCTTC
CASSSGQGGRFF
>TRBJ1-1|TRBV29-1|.|TRBD1
TGCAACCCGGGACAGGAGACTGAAGCTTTCTTT
CNPGQETEAFF
>TRBJ2-2|TRBV6-5|.|TRBD1
TGTGCCAGCAGATTAGGACAGGGCAGAACCGGGGAGCTGTTTTTT
CASRLGQGRTGELFF
>TRBJ2-5|TRBV18|.|TRBD1
TGTGCCAGCTCAGCCAACAGGGGCCAAGAGACCCAGTACTTC
CASSANRGQETQYF
>TRBJ2-2|TRBV6-6|.|.
TGTGCCAGCAGGGGGGCGAGCACCGGGGAGCTGTTTTTT
CASRGASTGELFF
>TRBJ2-2|TRBV6-5|.|.
TGTGCCAGCGGTTTAGCCGGTGCCGGGGAGCTGTTTTTT
CASGLAGAGELFF
>TRBJ2-7|TRBV30|.|TRBD2
TGTGCCTGGAGGACTAGCGGCTACGAGCAGTACTTC
CAWRTSGYEQYF
>TRBJ2-7|TRBV7-6|.|TRBD2
TGTGCCAGCAGCTTAGGCCCCGGGACTAGCGGGAGGATGTACGAGCAGTACTTC
CASSLGPGTSGRMYEQYF
>TRBJ2-7|TRBV4-2|.|TRBD1
TGTGCCAGCAGCAGAGGGACAGGGATGGACGAGCAGTACTTC
CASSRGTGMDEQYF
>TRBJ2-2|TRBV29-1|.|TRBD2
TGCAGCGTCGAAAGCGGGAGGGACACCGGGGAGCTGTTTTTT
CSVESGRDTGELFF
>TRBJ2-1|TRBV11-2|.|.
TGTGCCAGCAGCTTAGGTCGGACAGACTTCTACAATGAGCAGTTCTTC
CASSLGRTDFYNEQFF
>TRBJ2-7|TRBV15|.|TRBD2
TGTGCCACCAGCAGAGGGACTAGCGGGATTTTCTACGAGCAGTACTTC
CATSRGTSGIFYEQYF
>TRBJ1-1|TRBV6-5|.|.
TGTGCCAGCAGTTACGGGGGGGGCCCTGAAGCTTTCTTT
CASSYGGGPEAFF
>TRBJ1-1|TRBV6-6|.|.
TGTGCCAGCACCTTAGGTCCAGGGGTGCCCACTGAAGCTTTCTTT
CASTLGPGVPTEAFF
>TRBJ2-3|TRBV6-4|few|TRBD2
TGTGCCAGCAGTGAGGTAGCGGGGAGCACAGATACGCAGTATTTT
CASSEVAGSTDTQYF
>TRBJ2-5|TRBV6-5|.|.
TGTGCCAGCAGTTACGACCAGGGGTGTAGGAGAGAGACCCAGTACTTC
CASSYDQGCRRETQYF
>TRBJ1-2|TRBV6-6|.|TRBD1
TGTGCCAGCAGTTACTTTGACAGGGGGGGGAATGGCTACACCTTC
CASSYFDRGGNGYTF
>TRBJ2-1|TRBV7-8|.|TRBD2
TGTGCCAGCAGCTTAGGCCGTCGGGGGAGGGCGGTCAATGAGCAGTTCTTC
CASSLGRRGRAVNEQFF
>TRBJ2-5|TRBV4-1|.|.
TGCGCCAGCAGCCAACTATTCCAAGAGACCCAGTACTTC
CASSQLFQETQYF
>TRBJ1-3|TRBV7-7|once|.
TGTGCCAGCAGCTTAAGCGAGAGCTCTGGAAACACCATATATTTT
CASSLSESSGNTIYF
>TRBJ2-7|TRBV19|.|.
TGTGCCAGTAGTATCGCGGCTAGCGTAGGCGAGCAGTACTTC
CASSIAASVGEQYF
>TRBJ2-2|TRBV4-2|.|TRBD2
TGTGCCAGCAGCCAAGATCGGGGACTAGCGGGAGGGGGCGGGGAGCTGTTTTTT
CASSQDRGLAGGGGELFF
>TRBJ2-6|TRBV6-1|.|.
TGTGCCAGCAGTGAAGGTTCATCTGGGGCCAACGTCCTGACTTTC
CASSEGSSGANVLTF
>TRBJ2-7|TRBV28|.|TRBD2
TGTGCCAGCGCCCTCGGGAGGGCTCCCCTACGAGGGCAGTACTTC
CASALGRAPLRGQYF
>TRBJ1-3|TRBV28|.|.
TGTGCCAGCAGTTCGTTCACCAGCTCTGGAAACACCATATATTTT
CASSSFTSSGNTIYF
>TRBJ1-5|TRBV2|few|TRBD1
TGTGCCAGCAGCTCGACAGGGTATAGCAATCAGCCCCAGCATTTT
CASSSTGYSNQPQHF
>TRBJ1-2|TRBV6-1|.|.
TGTGCCAGCACCCTTACAACAGCATCCTATGGCTACACCTTC
CASTLTTASYGYTF
>TRBJ2-7|TRBV7-9|.|TRBD2
TGTGCCAGCAGCCCCACTAGCGGGAGGCCCTACGAGCAGTACTTC
CASSPTSGRPYEQYF
>TRBJ2-7|TRBV6-5|.|TRBD1
TGTGCCAGCAGTTTACTCGCAAGACAGGGGCCAATCGAGCAGTACTTC
CASSLLARQGPIEQYF
>TRBJ1-2|TRBV6-5|.|.
TGTGCCAGCAGTTACGGGTCAGGCCCTAACTATGGCTACACCTTC
CASSYGSGPNYGYTF
>TRBJ2-7|TRBV27|once|TRBD2
TGTGCCAGCAGGACTAGCGGGGCCTCCTACGAGCAGTACTTC
CASRTSGASYEQYF
>TRBJ1-5|TRBV28|.|TRBD1
TGTGCCAGCAACCGGGACAGGGGGCATCAGCCCCAGCATTTT
CASNRDRGHQPQHF
>TRBJ2-5|TRBV2|.|TRBD2
TGTGCCAGCAGCTGGACTAGCGGGAAAGAGACCCAGTACTTC
CASSWTSGKETQYF
>TRBJ1-2|TRBV6-5|once|.
TGTGCCAGCAGTTCGGGGGGGGCCGACTATGGCTACACCTTC
CASSSGGADYGYTF
>TRBJ2-7|TRBV6-1|.|.
TGTGCCAGCAGTGCGAGCGGGGGACAGTCCTACGAGCAGTACTTC
CASSASGGQSYEQYF
>TRBJ2-3|TRBV10-1|.|.
TGCGCCAGCAGTGAGCTCTTCGGGAGACCTGATACGCAGTATTTT
CASSELFGRPDTQYF
>TRBJ2-2|TRBV27|.|.
TGTGCCAGCAGTTTAAGGGGACACAACACCGGGGAGCTGTTTTTT
CASSLRGHNTGELFF